This T cell receptor beta chain was retrieved from a study of T cells in Graves' hyperthyroidism and ophthalmopathy. Whole-study results and caveats: Ophthalmopathy was told apart from stable hyperthyroidism by a 13 V-J model. The model foresaw ophthalmopathy a median roughly 6.6 months prior to onset. Among thyroid clonotypes expanded above 0.001, most also appeared in blood.

The TCR beta CDR3 regions underwent amplification using RNA transcripts as the source. With the HTBI primer set, the TCR CDR3 went through a first round of RT-PCR. MiXCR, applied by TCRdb to the multiplex PCR reads, yields one record per CDR3 protein. The table records approximately 330,000 distinct CDR3 sequences, 18% of them present only once. Concerning this clonotype: Its antigen remains unknown.

On the basis of clinical symptoms, serum thyroxine and TRAb, thyroid ultrasound and orbital computed tomography, diagnoses were made. Germline trimming cut 4 bases from V and 2 bases from J; bases unmatched to any gene: 6. Per the germline V gene, CDR1 is MNHNY and CDR2 is SVGAGI (reference sequence). The CDR3 loop spans 15 amino acids. What was sequenced was blood. This chain joins TRBV6-6 and TRBJ2-3; 7 bases fit TRBD1. This TCR was sampled from a woman aged 45 to 65 with Graves' hyperthyroidism. The CDR3 here is CASSSSTGLTDTQYF. Here the CDR3 DNA reads TGTGCCAGCAGTTCCTCGACAGGGCTCACAGATACGCAGTATTTT.